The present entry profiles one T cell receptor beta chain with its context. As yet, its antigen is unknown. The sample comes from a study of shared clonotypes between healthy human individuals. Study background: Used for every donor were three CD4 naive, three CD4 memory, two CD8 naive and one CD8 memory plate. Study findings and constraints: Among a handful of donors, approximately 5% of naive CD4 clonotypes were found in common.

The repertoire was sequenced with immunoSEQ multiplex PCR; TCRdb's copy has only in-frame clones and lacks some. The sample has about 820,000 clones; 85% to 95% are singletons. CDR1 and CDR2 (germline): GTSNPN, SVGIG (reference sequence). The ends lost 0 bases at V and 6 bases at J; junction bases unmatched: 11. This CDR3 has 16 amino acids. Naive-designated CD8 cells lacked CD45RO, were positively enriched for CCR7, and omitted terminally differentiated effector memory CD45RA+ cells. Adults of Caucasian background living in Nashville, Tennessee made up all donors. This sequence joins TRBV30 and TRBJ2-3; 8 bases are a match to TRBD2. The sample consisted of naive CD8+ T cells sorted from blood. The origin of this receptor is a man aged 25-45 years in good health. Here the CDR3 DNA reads TGTGCCTGGAGTGTGGCCGAAGCGGGAGATACGGATACGCAGTATTTT. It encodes CAWSVAEAGDTDTQYF.